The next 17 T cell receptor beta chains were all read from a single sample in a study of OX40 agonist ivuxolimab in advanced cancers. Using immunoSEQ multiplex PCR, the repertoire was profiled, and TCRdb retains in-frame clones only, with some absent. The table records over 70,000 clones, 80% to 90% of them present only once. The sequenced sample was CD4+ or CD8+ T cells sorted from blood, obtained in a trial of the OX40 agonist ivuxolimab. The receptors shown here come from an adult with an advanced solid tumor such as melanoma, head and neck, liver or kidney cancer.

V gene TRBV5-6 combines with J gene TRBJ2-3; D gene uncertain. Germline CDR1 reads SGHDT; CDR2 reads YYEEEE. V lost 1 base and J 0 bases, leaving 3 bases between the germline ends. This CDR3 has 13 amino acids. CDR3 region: CASSLTSTDTQYF. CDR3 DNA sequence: TGTGCCAGCAGCTTGACTAGCACAGATACGCAGTATTTT.

CDR3 in DNA: TGTGCCAGCAGCCAAATAAGGGATCGTGGTGAAGCTTTCTTT. It specifies CASSQIRDRGEAFF. The gene calls are TRBV4-2 and TRBJ1-1; D is ambiguous. The CDR3 has 14 residues. The V gene's germline CDR1 is LGHNA and CDR2 YNFKEQ. V was pared by 2 bases and J by 7 bases, with 14 bases between.

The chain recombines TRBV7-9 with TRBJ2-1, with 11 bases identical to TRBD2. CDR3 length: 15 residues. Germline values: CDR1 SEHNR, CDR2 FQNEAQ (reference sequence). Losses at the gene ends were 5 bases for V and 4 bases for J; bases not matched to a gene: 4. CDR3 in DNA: TGTGCCAGCAGCCGTACTAGCGGGGGTTACAATGAGCAGTTCTTC. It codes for CASSRTSGGYNEQFF.

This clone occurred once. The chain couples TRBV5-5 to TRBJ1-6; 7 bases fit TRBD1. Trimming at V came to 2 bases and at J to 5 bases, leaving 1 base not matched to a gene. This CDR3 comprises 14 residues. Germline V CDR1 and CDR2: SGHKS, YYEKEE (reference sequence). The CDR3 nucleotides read TGTGCCAGCAGCTTTACAGGGGATAATTCACCCCTCCACTTT. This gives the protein CASSFTGDNSPLHF.

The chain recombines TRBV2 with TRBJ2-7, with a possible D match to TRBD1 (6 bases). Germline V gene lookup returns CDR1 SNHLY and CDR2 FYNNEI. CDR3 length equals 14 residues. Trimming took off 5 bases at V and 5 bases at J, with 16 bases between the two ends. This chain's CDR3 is CASSTLQGPHEQYF. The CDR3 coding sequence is TGTGCCAGCAGTACCTTACAGGGTCCCCACGAGCAGTACTTC.

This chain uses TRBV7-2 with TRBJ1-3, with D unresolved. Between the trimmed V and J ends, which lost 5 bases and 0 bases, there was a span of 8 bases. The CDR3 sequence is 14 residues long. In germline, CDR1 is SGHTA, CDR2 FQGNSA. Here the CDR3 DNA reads TGTGCCAGCAGCCCCGGCTACTCTGGAAACACCATATATTTT. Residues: CASSPGYSGNTIYF.

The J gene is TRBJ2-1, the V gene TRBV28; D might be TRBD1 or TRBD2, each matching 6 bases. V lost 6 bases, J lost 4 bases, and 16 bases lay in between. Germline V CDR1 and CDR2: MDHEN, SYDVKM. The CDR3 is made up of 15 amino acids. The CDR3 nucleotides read TGTGCCAGCAGGCTTGGAGGGGGGTCGTACAATGAGCAGTTCTTC. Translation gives CASRLGGGSYNEQFF.

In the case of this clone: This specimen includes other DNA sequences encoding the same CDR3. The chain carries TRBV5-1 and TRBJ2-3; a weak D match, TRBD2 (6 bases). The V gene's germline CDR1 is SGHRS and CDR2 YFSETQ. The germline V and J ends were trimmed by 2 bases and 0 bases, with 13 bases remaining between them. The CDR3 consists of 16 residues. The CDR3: CASSLEGRGSTDTQYF. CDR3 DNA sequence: TGCGCCAGCAGCTTAGAAGGACGGGGGAGCACAGATACGCAGTATTTT.

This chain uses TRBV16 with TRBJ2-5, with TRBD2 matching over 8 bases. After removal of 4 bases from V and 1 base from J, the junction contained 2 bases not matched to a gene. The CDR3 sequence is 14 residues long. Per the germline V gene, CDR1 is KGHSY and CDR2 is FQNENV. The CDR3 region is CASSPAGGQETQYF. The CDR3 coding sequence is TGTGCCAGCAGCCCCGCGGGGGGCCAAGAGACCCAGTACTTC.

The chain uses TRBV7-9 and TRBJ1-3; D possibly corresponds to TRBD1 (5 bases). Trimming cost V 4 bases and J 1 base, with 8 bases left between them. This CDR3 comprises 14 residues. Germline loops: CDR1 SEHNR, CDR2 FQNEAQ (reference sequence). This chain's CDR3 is CASSSRDSGNTIYF. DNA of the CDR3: TGTGCCAGCAGCTCCAGGGATTCTGGAAACACCATATATTTT.

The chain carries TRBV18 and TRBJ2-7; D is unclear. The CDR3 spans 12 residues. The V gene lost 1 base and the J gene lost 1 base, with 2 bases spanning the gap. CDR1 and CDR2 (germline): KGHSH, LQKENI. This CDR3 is CASSPLSYEQYF. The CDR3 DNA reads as TGTGCCAGCTCACCACTTTCCTACGAGCAGTACTTC.

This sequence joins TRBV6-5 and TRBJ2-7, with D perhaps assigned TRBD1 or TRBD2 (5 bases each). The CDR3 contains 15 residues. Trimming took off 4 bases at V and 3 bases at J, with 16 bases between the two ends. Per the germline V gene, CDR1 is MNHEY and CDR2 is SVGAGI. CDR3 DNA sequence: TGTGCCAGCAGTTTTTCGGGGCGAGGGTTCTACGAGCAGTACTTC. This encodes CASSFSGRGFYEQYF.

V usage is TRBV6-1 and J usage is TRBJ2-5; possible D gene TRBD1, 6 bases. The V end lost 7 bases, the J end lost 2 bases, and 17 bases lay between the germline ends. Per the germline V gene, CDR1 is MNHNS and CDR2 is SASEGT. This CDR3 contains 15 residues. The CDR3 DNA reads TGTGCCAGCATGATAAGCCGAGGGACACAAGAGACCCAGTACTTC. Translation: CASMISRGTQETQYF.

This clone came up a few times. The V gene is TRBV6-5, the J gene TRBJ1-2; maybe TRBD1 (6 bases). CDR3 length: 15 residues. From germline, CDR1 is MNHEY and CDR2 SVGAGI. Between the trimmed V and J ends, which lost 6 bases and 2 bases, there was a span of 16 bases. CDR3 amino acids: CASSLYPGANYGYTF. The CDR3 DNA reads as TGTGCCAGCAGCCTCTACCCAGGGGCCAACTATGGCTACACCTTC.

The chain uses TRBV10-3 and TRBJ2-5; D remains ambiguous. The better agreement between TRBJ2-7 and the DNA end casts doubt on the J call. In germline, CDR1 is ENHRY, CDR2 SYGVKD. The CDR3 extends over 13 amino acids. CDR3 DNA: TGTGCCATCAGTGACCCTGACTCCTACGAGCAGTACTTC. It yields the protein CAISDPDSYEQYF.

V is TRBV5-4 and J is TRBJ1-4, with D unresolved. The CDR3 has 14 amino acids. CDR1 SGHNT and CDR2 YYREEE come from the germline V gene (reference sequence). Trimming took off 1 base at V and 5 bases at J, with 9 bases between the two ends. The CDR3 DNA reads TGTGCCAGCAGCTTGAGGCGGCAAAATGAAAAACTGTTTTTT. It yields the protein CASSLRRQNEKLFF. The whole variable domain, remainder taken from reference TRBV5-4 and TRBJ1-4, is ETGVTQSPTHLIKTRGQQVTLRCSSQSGHNTVSWYQQALGQGPQFIFQYYREEENGRGNFPPRFSGLQFPNYSSELNVNALELDDSALYLCASSLRRQNEKLFFGSGTQLSVL.

The CDR3: CASSLGTGGGNEQFF. The CDR3 bases are TGTGCCAGCAGCCTCGGGACAGGGGGAGGCAATGAGCAGTTCTTC. This chain joins TRBV7-7 and TRBJ2-1, with 11 bases matching TRBD1. The CDR3 loop spans 15 amino acids. Losses at the gene ends were 5 bases for V and 6 bases for J; bases not matched to a gene: 6. Per germline, CDR1 SSHAT and CDR2 FNYEAQ (reference sequence).